This T cell receptor (beta chain) was sequenced in a study of cytomegalovirus exposure and HLA in healthy donors. Study overall: An earlier analysis found fewer than 140 million unique TCR beta sequences from about 190 million T cells.

Overall study results and limits: While the bulk of TCR sequences proved rare, some public TCRs turned up in many donors. It was reported that the classifier diagnosed cytomegalovirus status with high specificity and sensitivity in both the original and validation cohorts. The study dropped some indistinguishable V segments, TRBV6-2 and TRBV6-3 among them.

From germline, CDR1 is GTSNPN and CDR2 SVGIG (reference sequence). Trimming pared 7 bases from V and 5 bases from J, leaving 15 bases between. The CDR3 runs 13 residues. With regard to this clone: The target antigen is unknown.

Vbeta (60) and Jbeta (13) primers were used in the PCR. The table came from immunoSEQ multiplex PCR; TCRdb's copy has only in-frame clones and leaves some out. The table shows about 110,000 clones, with more than 65% occurring only once. The sequencing input was PBMCs. The sequence came from a woman between 45 and 60 years old in good health and CMV-seropositive. This chain connects TRBV30 to TRBJ1-5; perhaps TRBD1 as D (5 bases). The CDR3 reads CAYRTRAYQPQHF. The CDR3 nucleotides read TGTGCCTACCGGACACGAGCGTATCAGCCCCAGCATTTT.